This entry is about one T cell receptor beta chain. The sample originates from a study of blood T cell repertoires in COVID-19. In the study overall: The samples span acute and convalescent COVID-19 from the United States, Italy and Spain. Sources were T cells, B-cell-depleted T cells, or PBMCs; the material itself was cDNA or gDNA.

Original data processing: Scientists estimated how many nucleated cells there were by amplifying reference gene primers. Assay: immunoSEQ multiplex PCR; the TCRdb copy retains only in-frame clones and omits some. V, J and clone size are taken as reported in that table, and D and trimming were inferred from the DNA itself. Of over 150,000 clones in the sample, more than 70% were seen once. The germline V gene encodes CDR1 SNHLY and CDR2 FYNNEI. V lost 7 bases, J lost 8 bases, and 10 bases lay in between. This CDR3 spans 11 amino acids. The chain links TRBV2 to TRBJ2-3, with D possibly TRBD1 on 6 matching bases. Input material: peripheral blood. This sequence was found in a woman of 80 years or more with active or convalescent COVID-19. CDR3 sequence: CASTRGGTQYF. As DNA, the CDR3 is TGTGCCAGCACCAGGGGCGGTACGCAGTATTTT.